This is a list of T cell receptor beta chains from one sample in a study of CD8+ T cells in alopecia areata. The data were produced by immunoSEQ multiplex PCR, yet TCRdb's version contains in-frame clones alone and is incomplete. This sample has about 190,000 clones, with 50% to 60% found just once. Sequenced here: CD4+ T cells sorted from blood, sampled at week 4, from a patient treated with tofacitinib. Every receptor here comes from a human donor with alopecia areata. Both conserved end residues are trimmed from each CDR3.

len: 9; j_gene: TRBJ2-3; v_gene: TRBV7-2; CDR3aa: ASSSRDTQY
len: 10; j_gene: TRBJ2-5; v_gene: TRBV5-4; CDR3aa: ASSLSRETQY
len: 8; j_gene: TRBJ2-2; v_gene: TRBV30; CDR3aa: AWDVGELF
len: 12; j_gene: TRBJ1-2; v_gene: TRBV14; CDR3aa: ASSLGQGAYGYT
len: 13; j_gene: TRBJ1-5; v_gene: TRBV30; CDR3aa: AWSKETGGNQPQH
len: 11; j_gene: TRBJ2-5; v_gene: TRBV10-3; CDR3aa: AISVSGAETQY
len: 10; j_gene: TRBJ1-2; v_gene: TRBV29-1; CDR3aa: SVRDGDYGYT
len: 14; j_gene: TRBJ2-1; v_gene: TRBV29-1; CDR3aa: SAGEWGKSSYNEQF
len: 12; j_gene: TRBJ2-1; v_gene: TRBV29-1; CDR3aa: SVPRGLPLGEQF
len: 12; j_gene: TRBJ1-3; v_gene: TRBV5-1; CDR3aa: ASSPGQVADTIY
len: 10; j_gene: TRBJ1-1; v_gene: TRBV2; CDR3aa: ASGGFGTEAF
len: 9; j_gene: TRBJ2-7; v_gene: TRBV30; CDR3aa: AWSVNTEQY
len: 15; j_gene: TRBJ1-3; v_gene: TRBV4-2; CDR3aa: ASSQARTESSGNTIY
len: 13; j_gene: TRBJ2-1; v_gene: TRBV5-4; CDR3aa: ASSRSGNSYNEQF
len: 14; j_gene: TRBJ2-1; v_gene: TRBV19; CDR3aa: ASSPRLAESYNEQF
len: 13; j_gene: TRBJ2-7; v_gene: TRBV6-5; CDR3aa: ASSWGGQGAYEQY
len: 12; j_gene: TRBJ2-1; v_gene: TRBV6-5; CDR3aa: ASSRADLVSEQF